Following are 6 T cell receptor beta chains from one sample sequenced in a study of blood T cells in healthy people across ages. With a J-beta primer mix and a sample-barcoded 5' primer, a second PCR ran 7 to 11 cycles. TCRdb re-called the 5' RACE reads with MiXCR, one entry per CDR3 protein. This table holds over a million distinct CDR3 sequences, under 30% found once. This same sample was also taken into another study, of T cells of mothers and their children.

Sequencing used blood. The receptors come from a girl aged 2-10 years in good health.

The chain combines TRBV27 with TRBJ2-2; D not resolved. Per the germline V gene, CDR1 is MNHEY and CDR2 is SMNVEV (reference sequence). The V end lost 5 bases, the J end lost 7 bases, and 11 bases lay between the germline ends. This CDR3 spans 13 amino acids. The DNA for the CDR3 is TGTGCCAGCAGTCTCCCACGTCTCGGGGAGCTGTTTTTT. Protein sequence: CASSLPRLGELFF.

This clonotype was picked up a small number of times. J is TRBJ1-5 and V is TRBV27; the D gene is possibly TRBD1 (5 bases). Germline-derived CDR1 and CDR2 are MNHEY and SMNVEV (reference sequence). Trimming left V 1 base short and J 7 bases short, with 11 bases between. CDR3 length: 14 residues. The CDR3, as DNA: TGTGCCAGCAGTTTATACGACAGTCAACAGCCCCAGCATTTT. This sequence encodes CASSLYDSQQPQHF.

This clonotype was recorded a few times. J is TRBJ2-5 and V is TRBV28; TRBD1 might be the D (6 bases). CDR3 length: 15 residues. V lost 8 bases and J lost 5, with 21 bases in between. The V gene's germline CDR1 is MDHEN and CDR2 SYDVKM. CDR3 nucleotide sequence: TGTGCCAGCCTACGGGACAAACAAGGATATGAGACCCAGTACTTC. Amino acid sequence: CASLRDKQGYETQYF.

The chain combines TRBV27 with TRBJ1-2; no reliable D call. Germline CDR1 and CDR2: MNHEY and SMNVEV (reference sequence). Deletions cut 6 bases from V and 0 bases from J, with 11 bases between. The CDR3 runs 14 residues. In DNA, the CDR3 is TGTGCCAGCAGCCAGAGCTTATCTAACTATGGCTACACCTTC. It encodes CASSQSLSNYGYTF.

This chain links TRBV12-3 or TRBV12-4 with TRBJ2-5; D call uncertain. Gene TRBJ2-1 matches the end of the DNA better, so the J call may be wrong. This CDR3 region has 14 residues. CDR3 region: CASLAAFQNNEQFF. Written as DNA, the CDR3 is TGTGCCAGCCTTGCGGCATTTCAGAACAATGAGCAGTTCTTC.

This rearrangement joins TRBV5-1 to TRBJ2-4, with TRBD1 matching 8 bases. The germline V gene encodes CDR1 SGHRS and CDR2 YFSETQ. V lost 8 bases and J lost 0; bases outside the gene matches: 13. The CDR3 loop spans 17 amino acids. CDR3 residues: CASSDRGESLAKNIQYF. CDR3 sequence (DNA): TGCGCCAGTTCAGACAGGGGCGAGAGTCTAGCCAAAAACATTCAGTACTTC.